Following are 29 T cell receptor beta chains from one sample sequenced in a study of OX40 agonist ivuxolimab in advanced cancers. Generated by immunoSEQ multiplex PCR, the TCRdb table keeps only in-frame clones and is missing some. This table holds more than 10,000 clones, 67% found once. This material consisted of CD4+ or CD8+ T cells sorted from blood, taken in a trial of the OX40 agonist ivuxolimab. Receptors originate from an adult with an advanced solid tumor such as melanoma, head and neck, liver or kidney cancer.

The CDR3 sequence: CASSELTGGGQPQHF. The CDR3 DNA sequence: TGTGCCAGCAGTGAGCTTACAGGGGGCGGTCAGCCCCAGCATTTT. The chain combines TRBV6-1 with TRBJ1-5; 9 nucleotides agree with TRBD1. Germline CDR1 is MNHNS and CDR2 is SASEGT. V was pared by 3 bases and J by 6 bases, with 6 bases of the junction left unmatched. CDR3 size: 15 residues.

The table lists this clone with many counts. V is TRBV4-3 and J is TRBJ2-7, with D maybe TRBD2 (6 bases). This CDR3 spans 15 amino acids. Germline lookup yields CDR1 LGHNA and CDR2 YSLEER. Trimming left V 1 base short and J 0 bases short, with 10 bases between. The CDR3 loop reads CASSQVADYSYEQYF. In DNA, the CDR3 is TGCGCCAGCAGCCAAGTTGCGGACTACTCCTACGAGCAGTACTTC.

This clone occurred many times. The CDR3 coding sequence is TGTGCCAGCAGTTTGTACCCCGGGGGGGCGAACACTGAAGCTTTCTTT. Translating gives CASSLYPGGANTEAFF. The gene calls are TRBV27 and TRBJ1-1, with D possibly TRBD1 on 6 matching bases. Deletions cut 3 bases from V and 1 base from J, with 15 bases between. The CDR3 runs to 16 residues. Germline V lookup: CDR1 MNHEY, CDR2 SMNVEV (reference sequence).

The V and J genes are TRBV6-6 and TRBJ2-7; a possible D gene is TRBD1 (6 bases). The V gene lost 7 bases and the J gene lost 6 bases, with 16 bases spanning the gap. There are 13 residues in the CDR3. The V gene's germline CDR1 is MNHNY and CDR2 SVGAGI (reference sequence). CDR3 DNA sequence: TGTGCCAGCACTTGGCAGGGGTGGTTCGAGCAGTACTTC. Translation gives CASTWQGWFEQYF.

V gene TRBV19 combines with J gene TRBJ1-2; D call uncertain. V dropped 5 bases and J dropped 4 bases, with 14 bases sitting between them. CDR3 length: 14 residues. The germline V gene encodes CDR1 LNHDA and CDR2 SQIVND (reference sequence). CDR3 nucleotide sequence: TGTGCCAGTAGTCCTCCGGAGAGTGCCTATGGCTACACCTTC. Translation: CASSPPESAYGYTF.

The chain links TRBV13 to TRBJ2-1; TRBD2 is a possible D gene (6 bases). The germline CDR1 and CDR2 sequences are PRHDT and FYEKMQ (reference sequence). CDR3 length: 12 residues. The V end lost 1 base, the J end lost 16 bases, and 14 bases lay between the germline ends. The CDR3 DNA sequence: TGTGCCAGCAGCTTAGAGAGCGGGCCCCGCTTCTTC. Translated, it gives CASSLESGPRFF.

This clone occurred once. The CDR3 nucleotides read TGTGCCAGCAGCCAAGATAGGGCCATTGTCCAGCCCCAGCATTTT. The encoded protein is CASSQDRAIVQPQHF. The chain links TRBV5-4 to TRBJ1-5; D unresolved. V lost 4 bases, J lost 7 bases, and 18 bases lay in between. Germline V gives CDR1 SGHNT, CDR2 YYREEE (reference sequence). This CDR3 comprises 15 residues.

The J gene is TRBJ2-1, the V gene TRBV7-2; no clear D gene. Germline V gene data show CDR1 as SGHTA and CDR2 as FQGNSA. There are 12 residues in the CDR3. Trimming stripped 3 bases from V and 4 bases from J, with 4 bases between. CDR3 residues: CASSFGYNEQFF. DNA of the CDR3: TGTGCCAGCAGCTTCGGGTACAATGAGCAGTTCTTC.

This clone was counted between two and nine times. The V gene is TRBV9, the J gene TRBJ1-1; the match to TRBD1 covers 9 bases. This CDR3 is 15 amino acids long. J lost 6 bases, V lost 2 bases, and 8 bases had no gene match. Germline V gene sequence: CDR1 SGDLS, CDR2 YYNGEE. CDR3 amino acids: CASSVDSGQGSEAFF. The CDR3 coding sequence is TGTGCCAGCAGCGTTGACTCGGGACAGGGTTCTGAAGCTTTCTTT.

J is TRBJ2-4 and V is TRBV6-1, with 11 nucleotides matching TRBD2. The J segment lost 4 bases and the V segment lost 0 bases, leaving 8 bases of the junction unmatched. This CDR3 region has 18 residues. Germline V gene sequence: CDR1 MNHNS, CDR2 SASEGT. The CDR3 here is CASSEAPLAGDRKNIQYF. The CDR3 DNA is TGTGCCAGCAGTGAAGCGCCACTAGCGGGAGACAGAAAAAACATTCAGTACTTC.

The V and J genes are TRBV5-6 and TRBJ2-2; 10 bases match TRBD2. The CDR3 runs 16 residues. V was clipped by 2 bases and J by 5 bases; unmatched bases: 6. CDR1 and CDR2 from the germline V gene are SGHDT and YYEEEE. The chain's CDR3 is CASSFKREGRTGELFF. As DNA, the CDR3 is TGTGCCAGCAGCTTCAAGCGGGAGGGCCGAACCGGGGAGCTGTTTTTT. Looking up the rest from reference TRBV5-6 and TRBJ2-2 gives the full variable domain: DAGVTQSPTHLIKTRGQQVTLRCSPKSGHDTVSWYQQALGQGPQFIFQYYEEEERQRGNFPDRFSGHQFPNYSSELNVNALLLGDSALYLCASSFKREGRTGELFFGEGSRLTVL.

The J gene is TRBJ1-2, the V gene TRBV27, with D possibly being TRBD1 (5 bases). The germline V gene has CDR1 MNHEY and CDR2 SMNVEV (reference sequence). V lost 0 bases and J 6 bases, leaving 14 bases between the germline ends. The CDR3 is made up of 15 amino acids. The CDR3 DNA is TGTGCCAGCAGTTTATCTCCTGGGGGGGTTGATGGCTACACCTTC. Its translation: CASSLSPGGVDGYTF.

The gene calls are TRBV30 and TRBJ2-1, with 9 bases that match TRBD2. The V gene's germline CDR1 is GTSNPN and CDR2 SVGIG (reference sequence). V gave up 8 bases and J gave up 4 bases; unmatched junction bases: 6. This CDR3 spans 13 amino acids. CDR3 sequence (DNA): TGTGCCCAGGGACTAGCCTTTTACAATGAGCAGTTCTTC. Translation: CAQGLAFYNEQFF.

This clone is categorized as medium-sized. The CDR3 region has the DNA TGTGCCAGCAGCTTAGGCGGGGGTGGCTACACCTTC. This translates into CASSLGGGGYTF. The chain has TRBV7-2 and TRBJ1-2; weak D call: TRBD1 (5 bases). Germline CDR1 SGHTA, CDR2 FQGNSA. V was shortened by 1 base and J by 7 bases, with 7 bases between the two germline ends. The CDR3 has 12 residues.

This chain connects TRBV11-3 to TRBJ2-2; 7 nucleotides agree with TRBD1. The CDR3 spans 16 residues. Germline V lookup: CDR1 SGHNT, CDR2 YENEEA. V lost 2 bases, J lost 1 base, and 4 bases stayed unmatched. This chain's CDR3 is CASSLQGVQNTGELFF. The CDR3 DNA follows: TGTGCCAGCAGCTTACAGGGGGTCCAGAACACCGGGGAGCTGTTTTTT.

V and J are TRBV9 and TRBJ1-2, with a weak D call TRBD1 (5 bases). This CDR3 is 15 amino acids long. The V gene's germline CDR1 is SGDLS and CDR2 YYNGEE. With 4 bases removed from V and 0 bases from J, the gap between germline ends came to 13 bases. The CDR3 region is CASSPTSGTNYGYTF. CDR3 in DNA: TGTGCCAGCAGCCCCACGTCAGGGACTAACTATGGCTACACCTTC.

The CDR3 loop reads CASSFNGPNTEAFF. The CDR3 DNA reads as TGTGCCAGCAGCTTTAACGGCCCGAACACTGAAGCTTTCTTT. The chain couples TRBV7-9 to TRBJ1-1; D ambiguous. Looked up from germline, CDR1 is SEHNR and CDR2 is FQNEAQ (reference sequence). There are 14 residues in the CDR3. Trimming shortened V by 3 bases and J by 1 base, and 9 bases separated the two germline ends. The full variable domain, in which reference TRBV7-9 and TRBJ1-1 provide the parts outside the CDR3, is DTGVSQNPRHKITKRGQNVTFRCDPISEHNRLYWYRQTLGQGPEFLTYFQNEAQLEKSRLLSDRFSAERPKGSFSTLEIQRTEQGDSAMYLCASSFNGPNTEAFFGQGTRLTVV.

Only a few counts were recorded for this clone. The V gene is TRBV23-1, the J gene TRBJ1-4; unclear D gene. TRBV23-1 is sorted into the ORF group, with uncertain function. The V end was cut by 6 bases, the J end by 16 bases, with 6 bases between. The CDR3 extends over 8 amino acids. The CDR3 spells CASRAPFF. DNA for the CDR3: TGCGCCAGCAGGGCCCCGTTTTTT.

The chain joins TRBV28 to TRBJ1-3, with D unresolved. The CDR3 has 11 residues. The V gene's germline CDR1 is MDHEN and CDR2 SYDVKM. The V gene lost 3 bases and the J gene lost 4 bases, with 1 base spanning the gap. Written as DNA, the CDR3 is TGTGCCAGCAGTTTCGGAAACACCATATATTTT. Protein product: CASSFGNTIYF.

A single count supports this clone. The gene calls are TRBV7-9 and TRBJ2-1, with D possibly called TRBD1 or TRBD2 (5 bases each). CDR1 SEHNR and CDR2 FQNEAQ come from the germline V gene (reference sequence). V was cut by 3 bases and J by 10 bases, with 13 bases left in between. The CDR3 is 13 amino acids. The CDR3 coding sequence is TGTGCCAGCAGCTTCCCGGGGCCTTACGAGCAGTTCTTC. This gives the protein CASSFPGPYEQFF.

The rearrangement links TRBV11-2 to TRBJ2-5, with D possibly TRBD2 on 6 matching bases. Germline V gene data show CDR1 as SGHAT and CDR2 as FQNNGV. V gave up 5 bases and J gave up 13 bases, with 14 bases separating them. This CDR3 has 11 amino acids. In DNA, the CDR3 is TGTGCCAGCAGCGCGGGGCAGGCTCTGTACTTC. Amino acids: CASSAGQALYF. The whole variable domain, filled in from reference TRBV11-2 and TRBJ2-5, reads EAGVAQSPRYKIIEKRQSVAFWCNPISGHATLYWYQQILGQGPKLLIQFQNNGVVDDSQLPKDRFSAERLKGVDSTLKIQPAKLEDSAVYLCASSAGQALYFGPGTRLLVL.

The rearrangement links TRBV9 to TRBJ2-2, with D uncertain. The germline CDR1 and CDR2 sequences are SGDLS and YYNGEE. V was pared by 0 bases and J by 5 bases, with 2 bases between. There are 12 residues in the CDR3. CDR3 in DNA: TGTGCCAGCAGCGTAGATACCGGGGAGCTGTTTTTT. Amino acid sequence: CASSVDTGELFF.

This clone was seen a single time. The chain uses TRBV19 and TRBJ2-4; D unclear. V lost 3 bases and J 3 bases, leaving 12 bases between the germline ends. The CDR3 runs 15 residues. The V gene's germline CDR1 is LNHDA and CDR2 SQIVND (reference sequence). CDR3 amino acids: CASSIKAGYKNIQYF. The CDR3 nucleotides read TGTGCCAGTAGTATTAAGGCTGGCTACAAAAACATTCAGTACTTC.

This clone was counted between two and nine times. The chain recombines TRBV18 with TRBJ2-3, with TRBD1 as a possible D gene (5 bases). CDR3 length equals 14 residues. Germline V lookup: CDR1 KGHSH, CDR2 LQKENI. Trimming pared 4 bases from V and 0 bases from J, leaving 8 bases between. CDR3 residues: CASSQTVSTDTQYF. Written as DNA, the CDR3 is TGTGCCAGCTCACAGACAGTTAGCACAGATACGCAGTATTTT.

This clone was picked up a small number of times. The chain carries TRBV4-3 and TRBJ1-4; no clear D gene. Per germline, CDR1 LGHNA and CDR2 YSLEER. The length of the CDR3 is 14 residues. V lost 4 bases to trimming and J lost 0 bases, with 6 bases between them. The CDR3 DNA reads as TGCGCCAGCAGCCGACTGGCAACTAATGAAAAACTGTTTTTT. Amino acid sequence: CASSRLATNEKLFF.

The rearrangement uses TRBV7-9 and TRBJ2-3; 12 nucleotides agree with TRBD2. This CDR3 has 15 amino acids. From germline, CDR1 is SEHNR and CDR2 FQNEAQ (reference sequence). The ends lost 4 bases at V and 2 bases at J; junction bases unmatched: 1. The CDR3 DNA reads TGTGCCAGCAGCTCTAGCGGGGGGGTCACAGATACGCAGTATTTT. Amino acids: CASSSSGGVTDTQYF.

This chain joins TRBV7-2 and TRBJ2-7; D possibly corresponds to TRBD2 (5 bases). Germline V gene data show CDR1 as SGHTA and CDR2 as FQGNSA. The V end was cut by 4 bases, the J end by 2 bases, with 9 bases between. This CDR3 comprises 13 residues. For the CDR3, the DNA is TGTGCCAGCAGCTCATTCGGGGCCTACGAGCAGTACTTC. Residues: CASSSFGAYEQYF.

This clone has just one count. This sequence joins TRBV7-9 and TRBJ2-4; D is unclear. Trimming left V 2 bases short and J 7 bases short, with 6 bases between. The CDR3 loop spans 12 amino acids. Germline assignment: CDR1 SEHNR and CDR2 FQNEAQ (reference sequence). The CDR3 reads CASSLSKNIQYF. The CDR3 coding sequence is TGTGCCAGCAGCTTATCGAAGAACATTCAGTACTTC.

This clone was detected only once. This CDR3 is CASSIGSFLSNQPQHF. CDR3 sequence (DNA): TGTGCCAGTAGTATAGGGTCCTTCCTTAGCAATCAGCCCCAGCATTTT. The chain is built from TRBV19 and TRBJ1-5; D gene ambiguous. The CDR3 sequence is 16 residues long. The germline CDR1 and CDR2 sequences are LNHDA and SQIVND (reference sequence). The V and J ends lost 1 base and 0 bases respectively, with 10 bases between them.